One and the same sample provided the 16 T cell receptor beta chains below, sequenced in a study of early T cells in non-severe SARS-CoV-2 infection. TCRdb reanalysed the 5' RACE reads using MiXCR and keeps one entry per CDR3 protein. The repertoire holds about 29,000 distinct CDR3 sequences, with 5% as singletons. Sequencing was performed on whole blood. These receptors were collected from an adult who was a healthcare worker with PCR-confirmed SARS-CoV-2 infection or an uninfected control (not recorded which).

This clonotype was recorded at least ten times. The V gene is TRBV20-1, the J gene TRBJ1-5; unclear D gene. CDR1 is DFQATT, CDR2 SNEGSKA, per germline (reference sequence). V gave up 7 bases and J gave up 1 base, with 8 bases separating them. The CDR3 consists of 12 residues. CDR3 protein: CSVGWSNQPQHF. CDR3 nucleotide sequence: TGCAGTGTAGGGTGGAGCAATCAGCCCCAGCATTTT.

There are many counts of this clonotype. The rearrangement links TRBV7-2 to TRBJ1-6; unclear D gene. With 5 bases removed from V and 5 bases from J, the gap between germline ends came to 10 bases. This CDR3 region has 14 residues. The germline CDR1 and CDR2 sequences are SGHTA and FQGNSA. The DNA for the CDR3 is TGTGCCAGCAGCCAATATCCTAATAATTCACCCCTCCACTTT. Translated, it gives CASSQYPNNSPLHF.

This clonotype was seen a handful of times. The chain joins TRBV20-1 to TRBJ2-1, with D unclear. The germline V gene encodes CDR1 DFQATT and CDR2 SNEGSKA (reference sequence). The length of the CDR3 is 12 residues. V shed 3 bases and J shed 4 bases, with 7 bases lying between them. DNA of the CDR3: TGCAGTGCTAGTCTAAGATACAATGAGCAGTTCTTC. Protein: CSASLRYNEQFF.

J is TRBJ2-5 and V is TRBV5-4, with D maybe TRBD2 (6 bases). The CDR3 contains 16 residues. The germline V and J ends were trimmed by 0 bases and 4 bases, with 16 bases remaining between them. The V gene's germline CDR1 is SGHNT and CDR2 YYREEE (reference sequence). In nucleotides, the CDR3 is TGTGCCAGCAGCTTGGTCGGAGGGTACTCGTCAGAGACCCAGTACTTC. The encoded protein is CASSLVGGYSSETQYF.

The V call is TRBV11-2, the J call TRBJ2-7; no reliable D call. The CDR3 loop spans 11 amino acids. V dropped 4 bases and J dropped 3 bases, with 4 bases sitting between them. CDR1 SGHAT and CDR2 FQNNGV come from the germline V gene. This CDR3 is CASSSGYEQYF. DNA of the CDR3: TGTGCCAGCAGCTCGGGCTACGAGCAGTACTTC.

This clonotype came up many times. The rearrangement uses TRBV7-2 and TRBJ2-1; 7 bases line up with TRBD2. The CDR3 sequence is 16 residues long. Germline V gene sequence: CDR1 SGHTA, CDR2 FQGNSA. Trimming cost V 1 base and J 11 bases; bases outside gene matches: 14. CDR3 amino acids: CASSLGWLESSGKQFF. CDR3 DNA: TGTGCCAGCAGCTTAGGTTGGTTAGAGTCTAGCGGAAAGCAGTTCTTC.

Ten or more counts support this clonotype. The V gene is TRBV24-1, the J gene TRBJ1-5, with a possible D match to TRBD1 (5 bases). Germline V gene sequence: CDR1 KGHDR, CDR2 SFDVKD. The CDR3 is 14 residues long. V lost 5 bases and J lost 7, with 14 bases in between. The CDR3 spells CATSVYRIKQPQHF. For the CDR3, the DNA is TGTGCCACCAGTGTGTACAGGATAAAGCAGCCCCAGCATTTT.

The V call is TRBV10-3, the J call TRBJ2-1, with 13 bases fitting TRBD2. The CDR3 sequence is 18 residues long. Per the germline V gene, CDR1 is ENHRY and CDR2 is SYGVKD. J lost 0 bases, V lost 5 bases, and 7 bases had no gene match. The CDR3 DNA sequence: TGTGCCATCAGTCGGACTAGCGGGGGTGACATCTCCTACAATGAGCAGTTCTTC. It encodes CAISRTSGGDISYNEQFF.

This clonotype has a count of ten or more. This chain joins TRBV4-3 and TRBJ2-3; D gene unclear. V was trimmed by 0 bases and J by 0 bases, leaving 4 bases between them. Germline-derived CDR1 and CDR2 are LGHNA and YSLEER. The CDR3 has 14 amino acids. The CDR3 DNA reads TGCGCCAGCAGCCAAGAGGGAAGCACAGATACGCAGTATTTT. This codes for CASSQEGSTDTQYF.

This clonotype has at least ten counts. The chain carries TRBV7-9 and TRBJ2-5, with D unclear. The ends were cut back, 4 bases at V and 1 base at J, with 7 bases in the middle. This CDR3 is 13 amino acids long. The germline V gene has CDR1 SEHNR and CDR2 FQNEAQ (reference sequence). This chain's CDR3 is CASSSRGQETQYF. The CDR3 DNA reads as TGTGCCAGCAGCTCAAGAGGCCAAGAGACCCAGTACTTC.

The chain joins TRBV7-2 to TRBJ2-7, with a possible D match to TRBD2 (6 bases). The V end was cut by 1 base, the J end by 7 bases, with 20 bases between. Per germline, CDR1 SGHTA and CDR2 FQGNSA. This CDR3 contains 16 residues. The CDR3 protein is CASSLVPRQGAGEQYF. The DNA of the CDR3 is TGTGCCAGCAGCTTAGTCCCCCGACAAGGGGCGGGAGAGCAGTACTTC.

This clonotype appeared many times. The CDR3 spells CASSLSRDATNEKLFF. The CDR3 nucleotides read TGCGCCAGCAGCCTCTCGAGAGATGCAACTAATGAAAAACTGTTTTTT. V usage is TRBV4-1 and J usage is TRBJ1-4, with D hard to call. The CDR3 contains 16 residues. The germline V and J ends were trimmed by 4 bases and 0 bases, with 12 bases remaining between them. Germline CDR1 reads MGHRA; CDR2 reads YSYEKL.

This clonotype was seen many times. The chain has TRBV19 and TRBJ1-5; TRBD1 matches at 8 bases. The CDR3 runs to 16 residues. Germline V CDR1 and CDR2: LNHDA, SQIVND (reference sequence). Trimming removed 3 bases from V and 4 bases from J; junction bases left unmatched: 8. The CDR3 region has the DNA TGTGCCAGTAGTATCGGGACAGGAGACGGGAATCAGCCCCAGCATTTT. This encodes CASSIGTGDGNQPQHF. Complete variable domain (other parts from reference TRBV19 and TRBJ1-5): DGGITQSPKYLFRKEGQNVTLSCEQNLNHDAMYWYRQDPGQGLRLIYYSQIVNDFQKGDIAEGYSVSREKKESFPLTVTSAQKNPTAFYLCASSIGTGDGNQPQHFGDGTRLSIL.

This clonotype has a count of ten or more. The rearrangement links TRBV29-1 to TRBJ1-1, with D perhaps TRBD1 (5 bases). The CDR3 runs 12 residues. Trimming stripped 6 bases from V and 10 bases from J, with 18 bases between. Germline V lookup: CDR1 SQVTM, CDR2 ANQGSEA. Here the CDR3 DNA reads TGCAGCGTCACCACCTCAGGGAATCTAGCTTTCTTT. Translation gives CSVTTSGNLAFF. Using reference TRBV29-1 and TRBJ1-1 for the parts outside the CDR3, the full variable domain is SAVISQKPSRDICQRGTSLTIQCQVDSQVTMMFWYRQQPGQSLTLIATANQGSEATYESGFVIDKFPISRPNLTFSTLTVSNMSPEDSSIYLCSVTTSGNLAFFGQGTRLTVV.

There are a few counts of this clonotype. Being one base from a much bigger clone, this may be a read error. V and J are TRBV13 and TRBJ2-7, with 12 bases aligning to TRBD2. Germline CDR1 and CDR2: PRHDT and FYEKMQ (reference sequence). The CDR3 has 15 residues. The CDR3 sequence is CVSRTTSGGTYEQYF. The CDR3 DNA reads as TGTGTCAGCAGGACGACTAGCGGGGGCACCTACGAGCAGTACTTC.

This clonotype was seen ten or more times. J is TRBJ2-5 and V is TRBV18, with D unresolved. V lost 3 bases and J lost 10, with 15 bases in between. The CDR3 totals 13 residues. In germline, CDR1 is KGHSH, CDR2 LQKENI. Here the CDR3 reads CASSPQSGYDQYF. In DNA form, the CDR3 reads TGTGCCAGCTCACCCCAATCCGGATATGACCAGTACTTC.